This T cell receptor (beta chain) was sequenced for a study of T cells in localized non-small cell lung cancer. Study observations and caveats: In adjacent lung appeared a median approximately 57 of the top 100 tumor clones.

The CDR3 spans 15 residues. Germline CDR1 SGHDN, CDR2 FVKESK. V was trimmed by 4 bases and J by 10 bases, leaving 20 bases between them. The protocol was immunoSEQ multiplex PCR, while the TCRdb copy is restricted to in-frame clones and leaves out a portion. The table lists over 45,000 clones, roughly 90% of them singletons. In its sample, this clone was seen once. What it binds is not known. The sequencing used peripheral blood, collected before any cancer treatment. The sequence was collected from a man aged 40 to 69 with stage I squamous cell lung carcinoma. The J gene is TRBJ2-1, the V gene TRBV14; the D is unclear. Written as DNA, the CDR3 is TGTGCCAGCAGCCCCCTTACCGCCAGAGTTATGGAGCAGTTCTTC. This translates into CASSPLTARVMEQFF.